This TCR beta chain was sequenced during a study of T cells in Graves' hyperthyroidism and ophthalmopathy. Study-wide results and caveats: Most thyroid clonotypes expanded above 0.001 appeared in blood too. Ophthalmopathy cases were set apart from stable hyperthyroidism by a 13 V-J model.

The investigators amplified TCR beta CDR3 regions from RNA transcripts. During a first-round RT-PCR of the TCR CDR3, the HTBI primer set was used. One entry per CDR3 protein results from TCRdb running MiXCR on the multiplex PCR reads. The table includes 600,000 or so distinct CDR3 sequences, around 13% detected once. This clonotype has at least ten counts. What it recognizes is unknown. In making diagnoses, clinical symptoms, serum thyroxine and TRAb, thyroid ultrasound and orbital computed tomography were all used. Out of 10 ml of fresh peripheral blood came the PBMCs. V was trimmed by 1 base and J by 7 bases, leaving 17 bases between them. Germline V gene sequence: CDR1 MNHNS, CDR2 SASEGT. CDR3 length: 16 amino acids.

Sequencing was carried out using blood. This clonotype was sampled from a woman aged 45-65 years with Graves' ophthalmopathy. The chain couples TRBV6-1 to TRBJ1-5, with no clear D. DNA of the CDR3: TGTGCCAGCAGTGAAGTCGGCAGTCCCCTGGGCCAGCCCCAGCATTTT. This gives the protein CASSEVGSPLGQPQHF.